This TCR beta chain was found in a study of blood T cell repertoires in COVID-19. Study as a whole: Researchers got acute and convalescent COVID-19 samples from the United States, Italy and Spain.

Here immunoSEQ multiplex PCR was the method, and the copy in TCRdb shows in-frame clones only, minus some. Among a few hundred thousand clones listed, about 83% were seen once. The ends lost 1 base at V and 4 bases at J; junction bases unmatched: 0. Germline V gives CDR1 SGHTA, CDR2 FQGNSA. This CDR3 spans 13 amino acids. Enrollees, roughly 18 to 89 years old, lived in approximately 24 US areas. Cohort allocation depended upon clinical history that participants reported. The sample taken for sequencing was PBMCs or T cells enriched from blood (not recorded which). The gene calls are TRBV7-2 and TRBJ1-2; 7 bases align to TRBD1. This TCR derives from a woman aged 40 to 55 who had recovered from COVID-19. CDR3 loop: CASSLDRGYGYTF. The CDR3 nucleotides read TGTGCCAGCAGCTTAGACAGGGGCTATGGCTACACCTTC.